This TCR beta chain stems from a study of lymphopenia after photon versus proton radiotherapy. CDR3 length equals 16 residues. V was clipped by 5 bases and J by 5 bases; unmatched bases: 4. Germline V lookup: CDR1 SGHTA, CDR2 FQGNSA. Clones were sequenced by immunoSEQ multiplex PCR, and TCRdb holds only the in-frame ones, with some missing. The sample has some 21,000 clones, around 85% seen once. The study, taken as a whole, reports: Larger post-nadir TCR diversity loss correlated inversely with survival in deceased patients. Survival link was tested only in deceased patients; proton benefit remains a possibility. After the lymphocyte nadir, photon-treated repertoires showed oligoclonal expansion, especially of CD8+ Temra cells.

Notes on this clone: Its antigen is currently unknown.

This chain uses TRBV7-2 with TRBJ2-2, with 14 nucleotides matching TRBD2. This clonotype was sampled from a man in his sixties with pancreatic cancer. The source material was peripheral blood, sampled from a patient treated with photon-based radiotherapy. The CDR3 region is CASSIRLAGGTGELFF. CDR3 in DNA: TGTGCCAGCAGCATTAGACTAGCGGGGGGGACCGGGGAGCTGTTTTTT.